The entry below gives a single TCR beta chain sequence along with its context. Its antigen is unidentified. Trimming took 0 bases from V and 4 from J; bases not matched to a gene: 2. Germline V gene data show CDR1 as LGHNA and CDR2 as YSLEER. There are 14 residues in the CDR3. Amplification by 5'RACE using constant-segment primers produced TCR alpha and TCR beta cDNA libraries that carried sample barcodes and UMIs. MiXCR, run by TCRdb on the 5' RACE reads, gives a single entry per CDR3 protein. Here the sample spans 560,000 or so distinct CDR3 sequences, around a sixth being singletons. These data originate in a study of T-cell memory formation after mild COVID-19. The study, taken as a whole, reports: Several responding clones turned up in pre-infection memory, indicating that cross-reactive memory may have taken part. Most CD4+ clones that shrank were in CM and EM, while CD8+ ones turned up in EMRA. Researchers could not confirm that second-wave clones peaking on day 37 targeted SARS-CoV-2.

The V gene is TRBV4-3, the J gene TRBJ1-2, with TRBD1 matching 7 bases. Sample: PBMCs or a T cell subset sorted from them (not recorded which). This sequence was found in an adult woman who had mild COVID-19 (a few samples of this study predate the infection). Cell type and time point are not known. CDR3 residues: CASSQETGPYGYTF. CDR3 nucleotide sequence: TGCGCCAGCAGCCAAGAGACAGGGCCCTATGGCTACACCTTC.